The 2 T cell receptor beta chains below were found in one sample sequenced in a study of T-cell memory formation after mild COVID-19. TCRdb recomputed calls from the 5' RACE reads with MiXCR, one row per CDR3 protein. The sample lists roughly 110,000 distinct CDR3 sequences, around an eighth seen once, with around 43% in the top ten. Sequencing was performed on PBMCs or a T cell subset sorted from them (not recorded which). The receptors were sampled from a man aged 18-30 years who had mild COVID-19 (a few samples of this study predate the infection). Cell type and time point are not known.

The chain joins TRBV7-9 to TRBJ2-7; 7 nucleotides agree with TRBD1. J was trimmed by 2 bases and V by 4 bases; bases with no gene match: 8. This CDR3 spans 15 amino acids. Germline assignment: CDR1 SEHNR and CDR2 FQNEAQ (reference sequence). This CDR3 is CASSWTGIATYEQYF. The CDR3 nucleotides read TGTGCCAGCAGCTGGACAGGCATTGCAACCTACGAGCAGTACTTC.

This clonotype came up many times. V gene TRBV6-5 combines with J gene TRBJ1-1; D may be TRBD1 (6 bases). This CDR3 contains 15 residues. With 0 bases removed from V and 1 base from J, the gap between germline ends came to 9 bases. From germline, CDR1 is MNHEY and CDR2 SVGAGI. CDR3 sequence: CASSYSGTQNTEAFF. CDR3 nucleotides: TGTGCCAGCAGTTACTCCGGGACACAGAACACTGAAGCTTTCTTT.